These 20 T cell receptor beta chains were sequenced from one sample in a study of beta chain features in type 1 diabetes listed by TCRdb under 2018. The library relied on the immunoSEQ multiplex PCR assay. The entire isolated RNA was reverse transcribed using the High Capacity cDNA Reverse Transcription Kit, and thus expressed TCRB transcripts were sequenced. TCRdb mirrors the immuneACCESS table, restricted to in-frame sequences. Some clones are absent from its copies; in checked studies, under half trace to an unresolved V gene, and the reason for the others is unknown. The sample table contains roughly 45,000 clones; only one count was recorded for approximately 51% of them. The leading ten clones occupy roughly 0.25% of the sample. The sequenced material came from stem cell memory CD4+ T cells from blood. Interpreted using the paper, the cell subset or site label stands for: stem cell-like memory CD4+ T cells. Receptors were obtained from a woman in her 30s in good health.

This clone came up a few times. The rearrangement uses TRBV4-3 and TRBJ2-1; 14 nucleotides match TRBD2. Trimming cost V 0 bases and J 2 bases; bases outside gene matches: 15. The germline V gene has CDR1 LGHNA and CDR2 YSLEER. This CDR3 has 22 residues. The CDR3 sequence is CASSQDLAEGLAGVMPYNEQFF. The CDR3 DNA reads TGCGCCAGCAGCCAAGATCTGGCCGAGGGACTAGCGGGAGTAATGCCCTACAATGAGCAGTTCTTC.

The chain couples TRBV14 to TRBJ1-2, with D tentatively TRBD1 (5 bases). Germline assignment: CDR1 SGHDN and CDR2 FVKESK. The CDR3 runs to 14 residues. The V end was cut by 5 bases, the J end by 7 bases, with 17 bases between. The CDR3 spells CASSANWGVSGYTF. CDR3 bases: TGTGCCAGCAGCGCCAATTGGGGGGTCAGTGGCTACACCTTC.

J is TRBJ2-7 and V is TRBV19; tentatively, D is TRBD1 (5 bases). The CDR3 totals 15 residues. Germline V gives CDR1 LNHDA, CDR2 SQIVND (reference sequence). V dropped 5 bases and J dropped 2 bases, with 16 bases sitting between them. As DNA, the CDR3 is TGTGCCAGTAGTGCAGGGATGCGCCGTACCTACGAGCAGTACTTC. Amino acid sequence: CASSAGMRRTYEQYF.

The chain recombines TRBV11-3 with TRBJ2-5; the D is unclear. The CDR3 contains 12 residues. Per the germline V gene, CDR1 is SGHNT and CDR2 is YENEEA. Trimming stripped 1 base from V and 5 bases from J, with 5 bases between. CDR3 nucleotides: TGTGCCAGCAGCTTAGTAGAGGAGACCCAGTACTTC. Its protein is CASSLVEETQYF.

CDR3 in DNA: TGTGCCAGCTCATCCCAGAGGGAGGGCTATGGCTACACCTTC. Its translation is CASSSQREGYGYTF. The gene calls are TRBV18 and TRBJ1-2; D call uncertain. V was shortened by 5 bases and J by 4 bases, with 14 bases between the two germline ends. From germline, CDR1 is KGHSH and CDR2 LQKENI. The CDR3 runs to 14 residues.

The rearrangement uses TRBV7-8 and TRBJ2-2; 9 bases agree with TRBD1. This CDR3 spans 16 amino acids. V lost 5 bases, J lost 1 base, and 5 bases stayed unmatched. CDR1 is SGHVS and CDR2 is FQNEAQ in the germline V gene. CDR3 DNA sequence: TGTGCCAGCAGCGTAGGACAGGGGATGAACACCGGGGAGCTGTTTTTT. It is translated as CASSVGQGMNTGELFF.

A note on this clone: Additional DNA sequences in this sample encode the identical CDR3. The rearrangement links TRBV5-1 to TRBJ2-2, with D perhaps TRBD1 (5 bases). Germline loops: CDR1 SGHRS, CDR2 YFSETQ. Trimming left V 0 bases short and J 2 bases short, with 5 bases between. The CDR3 runs 14 residues. CDR3 DNA sequence: TGCGCCAGCAGCTTGGGGGGCAACACCGGGGAGCTGTTTTTT. This gives the protein CASSLGGNTGELFF.

This clone was seen a handful of times. V usage is TRBV7-8 and J usage is TRBJ1-5; tentatively, D is TRBD1 (5 bases). Per the germline V gene, CDR1 is SGHVS and CDR2 is FQNEAQ. The CDR3 totals 14 residues. The ends were cut back, 3 bases at V and 6 bases at J, with 12 bases in the middle. The CDR3, as DNA: TGTGCCAGCAGCTTTCAGGGCTTAGGTCAGCCCCAGCATTTT. Encoded protein: CASSFQGLGQPQHF.

This chain connects TRBV14 to TRBJ2-1; unclear D gene. The CDR3 consists of 16 residues. Germline CDR1 reads SGHDN; CDR2 reads FVKESK. Trimming removed 3 bases at V and 0 bases at J, with 12 bases between. This chain's CDR3 is CASSHYRASSYNEQFF. CDR3 in DNA: TGTGCCAGCAGCCATTATAGAGCTAGCTCCTACAATGAGCAGTTCTTC.

This clone appeared a few times. The V gene is TRBV7-3, the J gene TRBJ2-5, with 9 bases identical to TRBD1. The assigned J gene may be wrong: the sequence end matches TRBJ2-7 better. CDR1 SGHTA and CDR2 FQGTGA come from the germline V gene. The CDR3 is made up of 14 amino acids. The CDR3, as DNA: TGTGCCAGCAGCTCGGGACAGGGTCCCGACGAGCAGTACTTC. Translated: CASSSGQGPDEQYF.

CDR3 bases: TGTGCCAGCAGCCAAGAATTGCGACAGGAGGCCTACGAGCAGTACTTC. Its protein is CASSQELRQEAYEQYF. The chain links TRBV4-2 to TRBJ2-7; D may be TRBD1 (6 bases). Trimming removed 0 bases from V and 2 bases from J, with 14 bases in between. This CDR3 region has 16 residues. In germline, CDR1 is LGHNA, CDR2 YNFKEQ.

V gene TRBV5-1 combines with J gene TRBJ2-3; TRBD2 matches at 7 bases. The germline gives CDR1 SGHRS, CDR2 YFSETQ. The ends lost 3 bases at V and 2 bases at J; junction bases unmatched: 3. This CDR3 spans 14 amino acids. DNA for the CDR3: TGCGCCAGCAGCTCCGGACTAGTCACAGATACGCAGTATTTT. Its protein product is CASSSGLVTDTQYF.

This chain links TRBV29-1 with TRBJ2-5, with a possible D match to TRBD1 (5 bases). The V gene's germline CDR1 is SQVTM and CDR2 ANQGSEA. The V end lost 7 bases, the J end lost 1 base, and 13 bases lay between the germline ends. The CDR3 contains 13 residues. The CDR3 sequence: CSGRQIFQETQYF. Written as DNA, the CDR3 is TGCAGCGGAAGACAGATTTTCCAAGAGACCCAGTACTTC.

A few counts support this clone. The chain carries TRBV18 and TRBJ2-6; D unclear. With 0 bases removed from V and 0 bases from J, the gap between germline ends came to 6 bases. The germline V gene has CDR1 KGHSH and CDR2 LQKENI. This CDR3 spans 16 amino acids. The CDR3 bases are TGTGCCAGCTCACCACCCTCCAGCTCTGGGGCCAACGTCCTGACTTTC. Protein product: CASSPPSSSGANVLTF.

The chain is built from TRBV4-3 and TRBJ2-7; a possible D gene is TRBD2 (6 bases). CDR1 is LGHNA, CDR2 YSLEER, per germline. This CDR3 spans 13 amino acids. Trimming removed 5 bases from V and 3 bases from J, with 11 bases in between. CDR3 bases: TGCGCCAGCAGCGGTCGGAGGGGCTACGAGCAGTACTTC. Its translation: CASSGRRGYEQYF.

This clone was recorded a few times. J is TRBJ2-3 and V is TRBV7-8; no firm D call. Trimming removed 1 base at V and 4 bases at J, with 12 bases between. The germline V gene has CDR1 SGHVS and CDR2 FQNEAQ. The CDR3 loop spans 15 amino acids. The CDR3: CASSLGASVPDTQYF. The CDR3 bases are TGTGCCAGCAGCTTAGGGGCATCCGTACCAGATACGCAGTATTTT.

The genes are TRBV29-1 and TRBJ1-1; a weak D match, TRBD1 (6 bases). The germline gives CDR1 SQVTM, CDR2 ANQGSEA. V shed 6 bases and J shed 1 base, with 12 bases lying between them. This CDR3 is built from 13 residues. CDR3 sequence (DNA): TGCAGCGTAGTCTGGACAGCGAACACTGAAGCTTTCTTT. Its translation is CSVVWTANTEAFF. The whole variable domain, filled in from reference TRBV29-1 and TRBJ1-1, reads SAVISQKPSRDICQRGTSLTIQCQVDSQVTMMFWYRQQPGQSLTLIATANQGSEATYESGFVIDKFPISRPNLTFSTLTVSNMSPEDSSIYLCSVVWTANTEAFFGQGTRLTVV.

The chain joins TRBV28 to TRBJ2-1, with 8 bases lining up with TRBD1. Germline CDR1 is MDHEN and CDR2 is SYDVKM. The CDR3 loop spans 19 amino acids. V dropped 4 bases and J dropped 0; count of bases not matched to a gene: 14. CDR3 loop: CASSSWDPRGLLSYNEQFF. CDR3 coding DNA: TGTGCCAGCAGTTCTTGGGATCCCAGGGGGCTCCTCTCCTACAATGAGCAGTTCTTC. Full variable domain (missing parts from reference TRBV28 and TRBJ2-1): DVKVTQSSRYLVKRTGEKVFLECVQDMDHENMFWYRQDPGLGLRLIYFSYDVKMKEKGDIPEGYSVSREKKERFSLILESASTNQTSMYLCASSSWDPRGLLSYNEQFFGPGTRLTVL.

This clone has a handful of counts. The chain joins TRBV7-2 to TRBJ2-1; the D gene is possibly TRBD1 (5 bases). Trimming cost V 5 bases and J 7 bases, with 9 bases left between them. The CDR3 is made up of 12 amino acids. Looked up from germline, CDR1 is SGHTA and CDR2 is FQGNSA. The CDR3 is CASSAQGNEQFF. The CDR3 DNA reads as TGTGCCAGCAGCGCCCAGGGTAATGAGCAGTTCTTC.

This chain uses TRBV6-6 with TRBJ2-1; the D gene is possibly TRBD2 (5 bases). V was cut by 7 bases and J by 6 bases, with 13 bases left in between. CDR1 and CDR2 (germline): MNHNY, SVGAGI (reference sequence). The CDR3 loop spans 13 amino acids. CDR3 loop: CASKSGSRNEQFF. The CDR3, as DNA: TGTGCCAGCAAGTCGGGATCTCGCAATGAGCAGTTCTTC.